This T cell receptor beta chain was captured by sequencing in a study of blood T cell repertoires in COVID-19. Which cohort a participant joined came from the clinical history participants gave. Per the authors' pipeline: For nucleated cells, counts were estimated from reference gene primer amplification. Generated by immunoSEQ multiplex PCR, the TCRdb table keeps only in-frame clones and is missing some. Clone size and V and J calls were adopted from that table, with D and trimming inferred from the DNA. The sample holds about 200,000 clones, about 86% seen once. The trim removed 2 bases at V and 0 bases at J, leaving 3 bases unmatched. Germline values: CDR1 SGHTA, CDR2 FQGNSA. There are 15 residues in the CDR3.

The TCR comes from a woman aged 40 to 50 with acute COVID-19. This chain uses TRBV7-2 with TRBJ1-2; 7 bases match TRBD1. The sample comprised PBMCs or T cells enriched from blood (not recorded which). Here the CDR3 reads CASSLSRGANYGYTF. DNA for the CDR3: TGTGCCAGCAGCTTATCCAGGGGGGCTAACTATGGCTACACCTTC.